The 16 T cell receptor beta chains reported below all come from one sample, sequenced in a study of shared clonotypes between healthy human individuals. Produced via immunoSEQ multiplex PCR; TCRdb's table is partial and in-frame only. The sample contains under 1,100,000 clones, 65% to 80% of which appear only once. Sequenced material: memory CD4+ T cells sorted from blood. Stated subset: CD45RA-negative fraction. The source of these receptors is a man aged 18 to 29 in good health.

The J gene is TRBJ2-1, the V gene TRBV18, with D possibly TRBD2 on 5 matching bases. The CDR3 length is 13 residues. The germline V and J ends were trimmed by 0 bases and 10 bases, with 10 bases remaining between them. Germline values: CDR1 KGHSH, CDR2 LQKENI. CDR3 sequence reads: CASSPPGTGEQFF. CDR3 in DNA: TGTGCCAGCTCACCACCGGGAACGGGGGAGCAGTTCTTC.

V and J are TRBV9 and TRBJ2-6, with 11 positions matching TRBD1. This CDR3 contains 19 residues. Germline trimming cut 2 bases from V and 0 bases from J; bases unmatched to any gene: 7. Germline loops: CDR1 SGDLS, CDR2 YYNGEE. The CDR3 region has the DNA TGTGCCAGCAGCGTGGTGGGACAGGGGGTACACTCTGGGGCCAACGTCCTGACTTTC. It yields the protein CASSVVGQGVHSGANVLTF.

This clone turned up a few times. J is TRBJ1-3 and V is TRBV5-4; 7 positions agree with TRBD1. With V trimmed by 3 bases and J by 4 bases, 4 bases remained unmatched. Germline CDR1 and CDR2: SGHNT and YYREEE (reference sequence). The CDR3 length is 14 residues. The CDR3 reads CASSSRDRGNTIYF. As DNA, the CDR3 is TGTGCCAGCAGCTCCCGGGACAGAGGAAACACCATATATTTT.

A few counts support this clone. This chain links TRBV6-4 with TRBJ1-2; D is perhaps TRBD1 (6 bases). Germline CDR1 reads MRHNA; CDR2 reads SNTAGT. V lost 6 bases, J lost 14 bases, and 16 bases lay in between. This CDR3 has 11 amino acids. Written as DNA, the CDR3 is TGTGCCAGCAGCGACAGCACAGGGCTGACCTTC. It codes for CASSDSTGLTF.

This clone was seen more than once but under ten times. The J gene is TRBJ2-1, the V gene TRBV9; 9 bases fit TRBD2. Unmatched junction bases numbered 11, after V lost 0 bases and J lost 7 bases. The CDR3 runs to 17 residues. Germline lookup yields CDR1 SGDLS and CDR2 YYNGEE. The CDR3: CASSVGYLAGSQNEQFF. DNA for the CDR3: TGTGCCAGCAGCGTAGGTTACCTAGCGGGATCTCAAAATGAGCAGTTCTTC.

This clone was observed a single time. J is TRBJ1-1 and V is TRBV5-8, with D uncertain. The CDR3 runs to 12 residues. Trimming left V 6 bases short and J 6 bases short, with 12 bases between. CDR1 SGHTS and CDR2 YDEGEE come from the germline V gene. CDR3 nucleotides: TGTGCCAGCATCCCGGGGTATTCTGAAGCTTTCTTT. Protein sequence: CASIPGYSEAFF.

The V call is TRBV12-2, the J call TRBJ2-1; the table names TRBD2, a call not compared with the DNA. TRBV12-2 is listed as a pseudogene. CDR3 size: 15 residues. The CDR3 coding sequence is TGTGCAAGTCGCTTACCGGGAGGTAAGGGCAATGAGCAGTTCTTC. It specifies CASRLPGGKGNEQFF.

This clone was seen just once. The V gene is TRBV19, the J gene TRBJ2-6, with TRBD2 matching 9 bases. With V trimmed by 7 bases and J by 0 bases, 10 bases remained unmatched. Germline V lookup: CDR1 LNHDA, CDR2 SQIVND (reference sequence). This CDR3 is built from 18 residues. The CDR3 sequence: CASTPDAGGVSGANVLTF. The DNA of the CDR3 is TGTGCCAGTACCCCTGATGCGGGGGGGGTCTCTGGGGCCAACGTCCTGACTTTC.

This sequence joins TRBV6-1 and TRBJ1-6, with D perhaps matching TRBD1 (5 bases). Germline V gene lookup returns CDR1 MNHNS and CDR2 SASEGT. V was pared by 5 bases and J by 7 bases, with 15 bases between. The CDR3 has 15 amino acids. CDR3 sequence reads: CASSLQEQNNSPLHF. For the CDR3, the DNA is TGTGCCAGCAGTCTACAGGAGCAAAACAATTCACCCCTCCACTTT.

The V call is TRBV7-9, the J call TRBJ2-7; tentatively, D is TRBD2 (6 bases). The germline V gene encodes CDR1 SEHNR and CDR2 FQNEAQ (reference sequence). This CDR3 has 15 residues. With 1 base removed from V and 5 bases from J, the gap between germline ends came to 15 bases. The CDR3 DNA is TGTGCCAGCAGCTTAGTGCCGGAGGGCCTCAACGAGCAGTACTTC. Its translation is CASSLVPEGLNEQYF.

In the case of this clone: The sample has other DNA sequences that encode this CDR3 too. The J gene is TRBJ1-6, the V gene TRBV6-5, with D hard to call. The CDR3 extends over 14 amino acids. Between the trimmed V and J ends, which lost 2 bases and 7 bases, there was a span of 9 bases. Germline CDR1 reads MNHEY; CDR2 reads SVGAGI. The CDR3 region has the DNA TGTGCCAGCAGTTACGTGGCGGGAAATTCACCCCTCCACTTT. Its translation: CASSYVAGNSPLHF.

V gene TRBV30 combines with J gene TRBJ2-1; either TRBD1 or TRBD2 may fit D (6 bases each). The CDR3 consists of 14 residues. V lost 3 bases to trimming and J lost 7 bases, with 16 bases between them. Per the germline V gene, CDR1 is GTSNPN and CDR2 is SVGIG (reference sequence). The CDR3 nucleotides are TGTGCCTGGAGGAGGGGGGTTAAGACAAATGAGCAGTTCTTC. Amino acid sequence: CAWRRGVKTNEQFF.

Written as DNA, the CDR3 is TGTGCCAGTAGTATCAATCCAGGGGGGAATGAAAAACTGTTTTTT. It yields the protein CASSINPGGNEKLFF. This rearrangement joins TRBV19 to TRBJ1-4, with 7 bases matching TRBD1. V shed 3 bases and J 5 bases; nucleotides not matched to a gene: 6. Germline values: CDR1 LNHDA, CDR2 SQIVND (reference sequence). CDR3 length: 15 residues.

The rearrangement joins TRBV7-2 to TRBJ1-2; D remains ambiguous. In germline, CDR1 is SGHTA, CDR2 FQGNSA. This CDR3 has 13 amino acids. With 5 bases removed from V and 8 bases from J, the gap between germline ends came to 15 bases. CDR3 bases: TGTGCCAGCAGCCTCGGGTTGGTCAACGGCTACACCTTC. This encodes CASSLGLVNGYTF.

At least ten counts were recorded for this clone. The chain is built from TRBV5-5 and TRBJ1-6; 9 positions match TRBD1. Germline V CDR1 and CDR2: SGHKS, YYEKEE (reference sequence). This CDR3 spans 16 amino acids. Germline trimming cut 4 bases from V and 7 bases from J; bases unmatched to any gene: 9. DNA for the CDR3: TGTGCCAGCAGCCCGTCCTTTGACAGGGGGAATTCACCCCTCCACTTT. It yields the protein CASSPSFDRGNSPLHF.

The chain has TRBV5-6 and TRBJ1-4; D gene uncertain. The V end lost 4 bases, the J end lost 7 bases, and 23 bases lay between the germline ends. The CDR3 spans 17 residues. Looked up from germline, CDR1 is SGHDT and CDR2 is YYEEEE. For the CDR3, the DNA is TGTGCCAGCAGCCCGCGGACCACAAGCCCCAATACTGAAAAACTGTTTTTT. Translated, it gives CASSPRTTSPNTEKLFF. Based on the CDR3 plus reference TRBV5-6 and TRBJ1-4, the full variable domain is DAGVTQSPTHLIKTRGQQVTLRCSPKSGHDTVSWYQQALGQGPQFIFQYYEEEERQRGNFPDRFSGHQFPNYSSELNVNALLLGDSALYLCASSPRTTSPNTEKLFFGSGTQLSVL.